This T cell receptor beta chain is from a study of CD8+CD57+ T cells in acquired aplastic anemia (dated by TCRdb to the late 2010s). Regarding the complete study: Extracted DNA from sorted CD4+ and CD8+ cells averaged approximately 3 ug, ranging from 0.2 to 27.4 ug. Mean read counts for healthy donor samples were roughly 10 million for CD4+ cells and some 11 million for CD8+ cells.

General findings and caveats noted by the study authors: Although some 28 CD8+ CDR3 sequences were shared by patients and controls, these sequences appeared highly expressed in patients and within the immunodominant clones of patients. No significant difference in CD8+ Simpson's diversity was found between patients and healthy controls (P=0.060).

In the study, sorted CD4+ and CD8+ blood T cells from patients with severe aplastic anemia and from healthy subjects underwent deep sequencing of TCR repertoires. Ficoll-Paque density gradient centrifugation was used to isolate peripheral blood mononuclear cells. Before DNA extraction, CD4+ and CD8+ T cells were sorted with FACS or magnetic beads. From its cysteine to its phenylalanine, the CDR3 spans 13 amino acids. Only CDR3 DNA remains: 39 bases, in frame from the first base. Sequences DFQATT (CDR1) and SNEGSKA (CDR2) are obtained from the germline V gene (reference sequence). V is reduced by 3 bases and J by 7 bases, leaving a spacing of 15 bases between them. Regarding this clonotype: Its antigen target is currently unknown. Base qualities are missing; no much larger clone stands one base away.

Profiling of TCR beta VDJ combinations and CDR3 sequences used genomic DNA as the template. TCR repertoire sequencing was run on an Illumina HiSeq 2000. The original methods were these. Repertoires were assessed using TRBV/TRBJ rearrangement plots, CDR3 size and DJ length profiles, and Simpson's diversity index. The most abundant DNA sequence in the deep sequencing data was defined as the immunodominant clone. CDR3 amino acid sequences were checked for sharing between subjects and were compared against published repertoires and the VDJdb database. The public reads were run again by TCRdb, first through fastp at Q25 and then through MiXCR, and only productive beta chains were kept. Each entry is one CDR3 protein sequence, shown with its most common DNA and genes. TCRdb, not the authors, supplied the V and J calls. The sample table shows about 190,000 distinct CDR3 sequences, and roughly half are seen once. The ten largest clonotypes hold about 17% of the sample.

This clonotype was sampled from a human donor in good health, serving as a control. The sample taken for sequencing was sorted CD4+, CD8+, or CD8+CD57+ T cells (not recorded which) from PBMCs. Recombination linked TRBV20-1 to TRBJ1-2, with the D gene uncertain. In nucleotides, the sequence is TGCAGTGCTAGCCCTATACGGGAGGGTGGCTACACCTTC. This codes for CSASPIREGGYTF.